The TCR beta chain described here comes from a study of T cells in Graves' hyperthyroidism and ophthalmopathy. Germline assignment: CDR1 MNHEY and CDR2 SMNVEV (reference sequence). CDR3 length: 15 residues. V shed 2 bases, J shed 1 base, and the junction held 5 bases outside the gene matches. From RNA transcripts, TCR beta CDR3 regions were amplified. A first-round RT-PCR of the TCR CDR3 used the HTBI primer set. One entry per CDR3 protein, called by TCRdb with MiXCR from the multiplex PCR reads. The table includes under 300,000 distinct CDR3 sequences, approximately 14% detected once. This clonotype has at least ten counts. Each diagnosis drew on symptoms, thyroxine, TRAb, thyroid ultrasound and orbital computed tomography findings. The PBMCs were sourced from fresh peripheral blood (about 9.7 ml).

The chain has TRBV27 and TRBJ2-7; TRBD2 aligns across 7 bases. Sequencing was performed on blood. The origin of this receptor is a woman in her fifties or sixties with Graves' hyperthyroidism that later progressed to Graves' ophthalmopathy. The CDR3 coding sequence is TGTGCCAGCAGTTTAAGTGCCGGGAGGTCCTACGAGCAGTACTTC. Residues: CASSLSAGRSYEQYF.